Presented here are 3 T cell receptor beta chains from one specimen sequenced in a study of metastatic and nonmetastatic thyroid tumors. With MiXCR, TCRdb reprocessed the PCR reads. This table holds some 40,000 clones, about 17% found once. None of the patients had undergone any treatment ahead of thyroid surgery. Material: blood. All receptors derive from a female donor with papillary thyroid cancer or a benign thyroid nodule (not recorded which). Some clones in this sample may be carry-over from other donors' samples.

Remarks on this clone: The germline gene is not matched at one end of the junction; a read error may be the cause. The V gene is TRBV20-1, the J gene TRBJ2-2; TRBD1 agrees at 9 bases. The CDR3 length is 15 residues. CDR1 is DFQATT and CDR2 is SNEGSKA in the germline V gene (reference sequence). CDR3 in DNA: TGCAGTAATTATCCCGGGACAGGGAACATCGGGGAGCTGTTTTTT. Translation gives CSNYPGTGNIGELFF.

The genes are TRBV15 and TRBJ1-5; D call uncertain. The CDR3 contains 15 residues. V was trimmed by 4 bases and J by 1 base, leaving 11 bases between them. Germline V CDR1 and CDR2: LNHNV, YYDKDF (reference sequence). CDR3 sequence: CATSIYLQSNQPQHF. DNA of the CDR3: TGTGCCACCAGCATATACCTGCAGAGCAATCAGCCCCAGCATTTT. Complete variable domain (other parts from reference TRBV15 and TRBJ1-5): DAMVIQNPRYQVTQFGKPVTLSCSQTLNHNVMYWYQQKSSQAPKLLFHYYDKDFNNEADTPDNFQSRRPNTSFCFLDIRSPGLGDTAMYLCATSIYLQSNQPQHFGDGTRLSIL.

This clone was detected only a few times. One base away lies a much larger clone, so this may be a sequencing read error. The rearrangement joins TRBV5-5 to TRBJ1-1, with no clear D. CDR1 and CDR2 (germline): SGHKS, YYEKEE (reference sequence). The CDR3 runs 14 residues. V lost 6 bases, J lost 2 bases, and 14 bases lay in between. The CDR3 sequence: CASIPGLDNTEAFF. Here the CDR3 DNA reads TGTGCCAGCATCCCGGGCCTCGACAACACTGAAGCTTTCTTT.